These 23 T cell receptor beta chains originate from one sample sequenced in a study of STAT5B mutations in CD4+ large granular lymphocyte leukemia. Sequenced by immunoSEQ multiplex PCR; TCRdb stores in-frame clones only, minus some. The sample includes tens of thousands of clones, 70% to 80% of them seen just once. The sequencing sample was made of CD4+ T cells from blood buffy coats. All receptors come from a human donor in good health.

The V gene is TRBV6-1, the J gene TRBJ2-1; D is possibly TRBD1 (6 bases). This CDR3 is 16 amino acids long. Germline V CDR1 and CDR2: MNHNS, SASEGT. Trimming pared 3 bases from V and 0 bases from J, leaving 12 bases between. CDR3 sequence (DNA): TGTGCCAGCAGTGACAGGGGCCAAAGCTCCTACAATGAGCAGTTCTTC. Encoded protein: CASSDRGQSSYNEQFF.

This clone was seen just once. The chain's CDR3 is CAISLAGGGGNEQFF. CDR3 nucleotides: TGTGCCATCAGTCTAGCGGGAGGGGGGGGCAATGAGCAGTTCTTC. The chain is built from TRBV10-3 and TRBJ2-1; 12 positions match TRBD2. CDR3 size: 15 residues. V was clipped by 5 bases and J by 6 bases; unmatched bases: 5. From germline, CDR1 is ENHRY and CDR2 SYGVKD.

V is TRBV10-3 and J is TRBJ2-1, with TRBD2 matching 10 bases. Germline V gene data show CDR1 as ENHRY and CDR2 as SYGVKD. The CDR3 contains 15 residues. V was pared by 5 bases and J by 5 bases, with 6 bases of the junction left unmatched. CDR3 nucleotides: TGTGCCATCAGTATGTGGACTAGCGGAAACAATGAGCAGTTCTTC. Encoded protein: CAISMWTSGNNEQFF.

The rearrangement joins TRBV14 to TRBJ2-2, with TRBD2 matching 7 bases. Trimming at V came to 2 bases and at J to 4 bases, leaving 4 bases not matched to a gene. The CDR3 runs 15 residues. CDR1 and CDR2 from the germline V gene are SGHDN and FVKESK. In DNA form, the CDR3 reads TGTGCCAGCAGCCAAAGACTAGCCGGCACCGGGGAGCTGTTTTTT. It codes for CASSQRLAGTGELFF.

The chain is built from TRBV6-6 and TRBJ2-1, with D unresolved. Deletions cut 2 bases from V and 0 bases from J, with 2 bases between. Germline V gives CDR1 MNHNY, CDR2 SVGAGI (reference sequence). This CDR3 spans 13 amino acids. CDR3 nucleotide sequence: TGTGCCAGCAGTTACAACTCCTACAATGAGCAGTTCTTC. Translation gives CASSYNSYNEQFF.

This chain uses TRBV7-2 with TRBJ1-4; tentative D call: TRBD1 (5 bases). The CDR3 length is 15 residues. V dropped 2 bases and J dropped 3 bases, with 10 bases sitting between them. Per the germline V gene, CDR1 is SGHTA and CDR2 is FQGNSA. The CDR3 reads CASSLHRQPNEKLFF. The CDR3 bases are TGTGCCAGCAGCTTACACAGACAGCCTAATGAAAAACTGTTTTTT.

CDR3 in DNA: TGTGCCAGCAGTTGGCACAGCTCCTACGAGCAGTACTTC. As protein: CASSWHSSYEQYF. V gene TRBV7-9 combines with J gene TRBJ2-7; no clear D. This CDR3 comprises 13 residues. Germline V CDR1 and CDR2: SEHNR, FQNEAQ (reference sequence). Deletions cut 6 bases from V and 0 bases from J, with 9 bases between. Filled out from reference TRBV7-9 and TRBJ2-7, the complete variable domain reads DTGVSQNPRHKITKRGQNVTFRCDPISEHNRLYWYRQTLGQGPEFLTYFQNEAQLEKSRLLSDRFSAERPKGSFSTLEIQRTEQGDSAMYLCASSWHSSYEQYFGPGTRLTVT.

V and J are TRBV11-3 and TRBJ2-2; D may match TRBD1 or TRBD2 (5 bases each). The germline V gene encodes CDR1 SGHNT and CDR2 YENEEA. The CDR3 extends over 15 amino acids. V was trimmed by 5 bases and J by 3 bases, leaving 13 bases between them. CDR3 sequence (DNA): TGTGCCAGCAGCCGGGGACCGTCGGACACCGGGGAGCTGTTTTTT. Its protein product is CASSRGPSDTGELFF.

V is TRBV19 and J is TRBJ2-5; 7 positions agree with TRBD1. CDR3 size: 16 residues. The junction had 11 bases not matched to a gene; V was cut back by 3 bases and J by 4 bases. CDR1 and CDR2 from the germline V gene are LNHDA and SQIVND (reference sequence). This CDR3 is CASSIRGRQGGETQYF. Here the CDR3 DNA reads TGTGCCAGTAGTATTCGGGGAAGACAGGGCGGAGAGACCCAGTACTTC.

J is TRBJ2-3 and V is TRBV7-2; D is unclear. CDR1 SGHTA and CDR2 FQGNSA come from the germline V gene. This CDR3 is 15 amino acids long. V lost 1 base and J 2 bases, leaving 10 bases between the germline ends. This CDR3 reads CASSLESRPTDTQYF. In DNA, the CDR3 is TGTGCCAGCAGCTTAGAGTCCCGGCCCACAGATACGCAGTATTTT. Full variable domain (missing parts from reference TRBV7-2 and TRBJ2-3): GAGVSQSPSNKVTEKGKDVELRCDPISGHTALYWYRQSLGQGLEFLIYFQGNSAPDKSGLPSDRFSAERTGGSVSTLTIQRTQQEDSAVYLCASSLESRPTDTQYFGPGTRLTVL.

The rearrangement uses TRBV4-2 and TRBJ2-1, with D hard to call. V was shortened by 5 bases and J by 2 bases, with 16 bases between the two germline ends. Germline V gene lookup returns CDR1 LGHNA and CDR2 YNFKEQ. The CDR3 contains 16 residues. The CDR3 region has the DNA TGTGCCAGCAGCGCGAGGACCACCGGCGCCTACAATGAGCAGTTCTTC. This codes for CASSARTTGAYNEQFF.

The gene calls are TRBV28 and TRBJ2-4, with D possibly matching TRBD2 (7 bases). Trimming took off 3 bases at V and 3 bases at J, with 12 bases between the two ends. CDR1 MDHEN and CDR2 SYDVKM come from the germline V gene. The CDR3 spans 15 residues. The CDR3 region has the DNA TGTGCCAGCAGTTTGGGGGGGCAGAGCAAAAACATTCAGTACTTC. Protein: CASSLGGQSKNIQYF.

CDR3 coding DNA: TGTGCCAGCAGTGAATTGGGGGCCTTGAACACTGAAGCTTTCTTT. As protein: CASSELGALNTEAFF. This chain connects TRBV25-1 to TRBJ1-1, with a possible D match to TRBD1 (6 bases). V was trimmed by 1 base and J by 0 bases, leaving 9 bases between them. From germline, CDR1 is MGHDK and CDR2 SYGVNS. The CDR3 is 15 amino acids.

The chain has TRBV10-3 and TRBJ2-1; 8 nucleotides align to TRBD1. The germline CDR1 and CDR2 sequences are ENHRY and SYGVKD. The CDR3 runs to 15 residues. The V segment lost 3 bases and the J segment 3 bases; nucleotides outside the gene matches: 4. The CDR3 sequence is CAISDRGPGYNEQFF. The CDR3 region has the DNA TGTGCCATCAGTGACAGGGGGCCGGGCTACAATGAGCAGTTCTTC.

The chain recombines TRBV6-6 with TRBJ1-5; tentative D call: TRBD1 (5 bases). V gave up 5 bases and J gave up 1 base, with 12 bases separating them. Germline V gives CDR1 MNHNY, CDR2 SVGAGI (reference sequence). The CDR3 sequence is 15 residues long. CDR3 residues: CASSPQEWSNQPQHF. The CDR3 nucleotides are TGTGCCAGCAGTCCACAGGAATGGAGCAATCAGCCCCAGCATTTT.

CDR3 sequence: CASSLAGESVGQFF. CDR3 in DNA: TGTGCCAGCAGTCTAGCGGGAGAATCAGTCGGGCAGTTCTTC. The rearrangement links TRBV7-9 to TRBJ2-1; 10 bases match TRBD2. Germline CDR1 is SEHNR and CDR2 is FQNEAQ (reference sequence). V was clipped by 6 bases and J by 12 bases; unmatched bases: 11. The CDR3 sequence is 14 residues long. Combining the CDR3 with reference TRBV7-9 and TRBJ2-1 gives the whole variable domain DTGVSQNPRHKITKRGQNVTFRCDPISEHNRLYWYRQTLGQGPEFLTYFQNEAQLEKSRLLSDRFSAERPKGSFSTLEIQRTEQGDSAMYLCASSLAGESVGQFFGPGTRLTVL.

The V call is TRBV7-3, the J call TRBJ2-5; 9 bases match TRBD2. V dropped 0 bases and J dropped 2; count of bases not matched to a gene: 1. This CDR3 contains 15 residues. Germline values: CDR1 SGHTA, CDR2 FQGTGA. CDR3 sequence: CASSLTSGGQETQYF. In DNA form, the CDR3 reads TGTGCCAGCAGCTTAACTAGCGGGGGACAAGAGACCCAGTACTTC.

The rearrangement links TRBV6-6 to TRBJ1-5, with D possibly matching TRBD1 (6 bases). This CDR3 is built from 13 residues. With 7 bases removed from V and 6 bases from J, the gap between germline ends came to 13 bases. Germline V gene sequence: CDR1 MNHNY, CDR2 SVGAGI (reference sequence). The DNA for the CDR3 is TGTGCCAGCAAACAGGGACTGGGTCAGCCCCAGCATTTT. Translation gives CASKQGLGQPQHF.

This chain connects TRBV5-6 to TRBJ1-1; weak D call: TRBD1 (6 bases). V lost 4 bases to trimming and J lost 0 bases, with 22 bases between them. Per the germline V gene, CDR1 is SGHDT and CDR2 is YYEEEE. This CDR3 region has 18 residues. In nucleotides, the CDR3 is TGTGCCAGCAGCCCAACGGACAGCCTTGACTACTTGAACACTGAAGCTTTCTTT. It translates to CASSPTDSLDYLNTEAFF. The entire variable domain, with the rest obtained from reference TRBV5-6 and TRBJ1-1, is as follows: DAGVTQSPTHLIKTRGQQVTLRCSPKSGHDTVSWYQQALGQGPQFIFQYYEEEERQRGNFPDRFSGHQFPNYSSELNVNALLLGDSALYLCASSPTDSLDYLNTEAFFGQGTRLTVV.

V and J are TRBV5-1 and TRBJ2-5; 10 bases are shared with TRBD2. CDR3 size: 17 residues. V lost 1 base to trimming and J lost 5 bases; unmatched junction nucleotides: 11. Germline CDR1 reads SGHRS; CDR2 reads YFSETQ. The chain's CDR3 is CASSLTQREGLGETQYF. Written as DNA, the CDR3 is TGCGCCAGCAGCTTGACCCAGCGGGAGGGCCTAGGGGAGACCCAGTACTTC.

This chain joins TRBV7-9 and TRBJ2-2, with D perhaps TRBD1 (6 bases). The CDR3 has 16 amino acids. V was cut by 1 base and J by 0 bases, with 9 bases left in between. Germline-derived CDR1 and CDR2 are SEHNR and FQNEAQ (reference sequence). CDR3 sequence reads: CASSLVGTPNTGELFF. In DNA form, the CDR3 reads TGTGCCAGCAGCTTAGTGGGGACACCGAACACCGGGGAGCTGTTTTTT.

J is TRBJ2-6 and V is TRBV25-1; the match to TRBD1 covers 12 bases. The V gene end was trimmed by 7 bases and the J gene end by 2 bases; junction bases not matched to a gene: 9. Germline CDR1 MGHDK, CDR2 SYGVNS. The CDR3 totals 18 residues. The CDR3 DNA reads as TGTGCCAGCATGGGATTTGGGACAGGGGGCGCTGGGGCCAACGTCCTGACTTTC. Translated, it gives CASMGFGTGGAGANVLTF.

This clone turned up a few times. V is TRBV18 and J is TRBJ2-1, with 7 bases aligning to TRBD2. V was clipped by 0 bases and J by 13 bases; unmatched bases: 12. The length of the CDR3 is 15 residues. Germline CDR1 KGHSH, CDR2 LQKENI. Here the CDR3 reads CASSPPLNEGGGQFF. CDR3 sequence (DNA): TGTGCCAGCTCACCACCCCTAAACGAGGGCGGGGGTCAGTTCTTC.